Listed below are T cell receptor beta chains from one sample, sequenced in a study of robustness of blood B and T cell sequencing. Using its own MiXCR run on the PCR reads, TCRdb lists one record per CDR3 protein. Of 1,500 or so distinct CDR3 sequences listed, 55% to 75% are singletons. The sequenced sample was peripheral blood. These receptors all come from a human donor in good health. The CDR3 runs from the conserved cysteine through the conserved F or W. Fields, in order: D gene, J gene, clone size, V gene, CDR3 protein, CDR3 DNA. A D gene is named only where the DNA matches it firmly. Clone size is stated in some rows and not others, as once, few, many or a class when expanded.

D gene: NA; J gene: TRBJ1-1; clone size: large; V gene: TRBV30; CDR3 protein: CATPAGPTDAANTEAFF; CDR3 DNA: TGTGCTACCCCAGCGGGGCCCACGGATGCTGCGAACACTGAAGCTTTCTTT
D gene: NA; J gene: TRBJ1-1; clone size: NA; V gene: TRBV29-1; CDR3 protein: CSVVPPGKGTEAFF; CDR3 DNA: TGCAGCGTTGTACCACCGGGGAAAGGGACTGAAGCTTTCTTT
D gene: TRBD1; J gene: TRBJ2-7; clone size: NA; V gene: TRBV7-2; CDR3 protein: CASSLAGTVPYEQYF; CDR3 DNA: TGTGCCAGCAGCTTAGCTGGGACAGTTCCCTACGAGCAGTACTTC
D gene: NA; J gene: TRBJ2-1; clone size: NA; V gene: TRBV5-1; CDR3 protein: CASSLGFYNEQFF; CDR3 DNA: TGCGCCAGCAGCTTAGGGTTTTACAATGAGCAGTTCTTC
D gene: NA; J gene: TRBJ2-1; clone size: NA; V gene: TRBV20-1; CDR3 protein: CSARELAGTGNEQFF; CDR3 DNA: TGCAGTGCTAGAGAGTTAGCGGGTACAGGGAATGAGCAGTTCTTC
D gene: TRBD1; J gene: TRBJ2-7; clone size: NA; V gene: TRBV5-1; CDR3 protein: CASSSGQGTYEQYF; CDR3 DNA: TGCGCCAGCAGCTCGGGACAGGGAACCTACGAGCAGTACTTC
D gene: NA; J gene: TRBJ2-3; clone size: few; V gene: TRBV15; CDR3 protein: CATSSTDTQYF; CDR3 DNA: TGTGCCACCAGCAGCACAGATACGCAGTATTTT
D gene: NA; J gene: TRBJ1-2; clone size: NA; V gene: TRBV12-3/TRBV12-4; CDR3 protein: CASSLVRPRRVYGYTF; CDR3 DNA: TGTGCCAGCAGTTTAGTCCGCCCACGGAGGGTCTATGGCTACACCTTC
D gene: NA; J gene: TRBJ2-1; clone size: once; V gene: TRBV9; CDR3 protein: CASSVVGEGYVDEQFF; CDR3 DNA: TGTGCCAGCAGCGTAGTAGGGGAAGGGTACGTGGATGAGCAGTTCTTC
D gene: TRBD2; J gene: TRBJ2-4; clone size: NA; V gene: TRBV6-2/TRBV6-3; CDR3 protein: CASSFLAGALNIQYF; CDR3 DNA: TGTGCCAGCAGTTTCCTAGCGGGGGCCCTAAACATTCAGTACTTC
D gene: NA; J gene: TRBJ1-1; clone size: hyperexpanded; V gene: TRBV6-5; CDR3 protein: CASSYSTVNTEAFF; CDR3 DNA: TGTGCCAGCAGTTACTCAACTGTGAACACTGAAGCTTTCTTT
D gene: NA; J gene: TRBJ2-7; clone size: NA; V gene: TRBV6-1; CDR3 protein: CASVAPFSISYEQYF; CDR3 DNA: TGTGCCAGCGTCGCCCCCTTTTCTATCTCCTACGAGCAGTACTTC
D gene: NA; J gene: TRBJ2-1; clone size: NA; V gene: TRBV2; CDR3 protein: CASSEAQTTALTYNEQFF; CDR3 DNA: TGTGCCAGCAGTGAAGCGCAAACTACAGCGCTTACCTACAATGAGCAGTTCTTC
D gene: NA; J gene: TRBJ1-3; clone size: NA; V gene: TRBV9; CDR3 protein: CASSPGPLPSSGNTIYF; CDR3 DNA: TGTGCCAGCAGCCCTGGGCCCCTGCCGAGCTCTGGAAACACCATATATTTT
D gene: NA; J gene: TRBJ2-7; clone size: NA; V gene: TRBV6-2/TRBV6-3; CDR3 protein: CASSYRGLNSYEQYF; CDR3 DNA: TGTGCCAGCAGTTACCGGGGACTGAACTCCTACGAGCAGTACTTC
D gene: TRBD1; J gene: TRBJ1-4; clone size: few; V gene: TRBV5-4; CDR3 protein: CASSSSGGLNEKLFF; CDR3 DNA: TGTGCCAGCAGCTCTTCAGGGGGCTTGAATGAAAAACTGTTTTTT
D gene: TRBD1; J gene: TRBJ2-7; clone size: NA; V gene: TRBV18; CDR3 protein: CASSPPQGAHEQYF; CDR3 DNA: TGTGCCAGCTCACCGCCACAGGGGGCTCACGAGCAGTACTTC
D gene: NA; J gene: TRBJ2-2; clone size: NA; V gene: TRBV9; CDR3 protein: CASSVRPNTGELFF; CDR3 DNA: TGTGCCAGCAGCGTACGGCCGAACACCGGGGAGCTGTTTTTT
D gene: NA; J gene: TRBJ2-4; clone size: NA; V gene: TRBV4-1; CDR3 protein: CASSQGHSAKNIQYF; CDR3 DNA: TGCGCCAGCAGCCAAGGACACTCAGCCAAAAACATTCAGTACTTC
D gene: NA; J gene: TRBJ1-2; clone size: few; V gene: TRBV15; CDR3 protein: CATSQSMQGLRYGYTF; CDR3 DNA: TGTGCCACCAGCCAAAGTATGCAGGGGCTTCGCTATGGCTACACCTTC
D gene: NA; J gene: TRBJ2-7; clone size: NA; V gene: TRBV7-1; CDR3 protein: CASSSPLSSYEQYF; CDR3 DNA: TGTGCCAGCAGCTCCCCGTTAAGCTCCTACGAGCAGTACTTC
D gene: NA; J gene: TRBJ2-2; clone size: NA; V gene: TRBV10-1; CDR3 protein: CASTETLNTGELFF; CDR3 DNA: TGCGCCAGCACGGAGACACTGAACACCGGGGAGCTGTTTTTT
D gene: NA; J gene: TRBJ2-3; clone size: NA; V gene: TRBV6-1; CDR3 protein: CASSTRGVWYF; CDR3 DNA: TGTGCCAGCAGTACCCGGGGAGTTTGGTATTTT
D gene: NA; J gene: TRBJ1-2; clone size: few; V gene: TRBV6-1; CDR3 protein: CASSGVGQGYTF; CDR3 DNA: TGTGCCAGCAGTGGGGTTGGGCAGGGCTACACCTTC
D gene: NA; J gene: TRBJ2-4; clone size: NA; V gene: TRBV20-1; CDR3 protein: CSASNVVLTKNIQYF; CDR3 DNA: TGCAGTGCGAGTAATGTTGTTTTAACCAAAAACATTCAGTACTTC
D gene: NA; J gene: TRBJ1-5; clone size: NA; V gene: TRBV15; CDR3 protein: CATSSGPAGDQPQHF; CDR3 DNA: TGTGCCACCAGCTCAGGACCGGCTGGAGATCAGCCCCAGCATTTT
D gene: TRBD2; J gene: TRBJ2-3; clone size: few; V gene: TRBV6-4; CDR3 protein: CASSDGTSGTDTQYF; CDR3 DNA: TGTGCCAGCAGTGACGGGACTAGTGGAACAGATACGCAGTATTTT
D gene: NA; J gene: TRBJ1-2; clone size: NA; V gene: TRBV10-3; CDR3 protein: CAISEGGRVGYTF; CDR3 DNA: TGTGCCATCAGTGAAGGGGGGCGGGTTGGCTACACCTTC
D gene: NA; J gene: TRBJ1-2; clone size: NA; V gene: TRBV28; CDR3 protein: CASSLGGTYYGYTF; CDR3 DNA: TGTGCCAGCAGTTTAGGGGGCACCTACTATGGCTACACCTTC
D gene: NA; J gene: TRBJ2-5; clone size: NA; V gene: TRBV11-1; CDR3 protein: CASSSTLSYQETQYF; CDR3 DNA: TGTGCCAGCAGCTCGACATTATCGTACCAAGAGACCCAGTACTTC
D gene: NA; J gene: TRBJ2-3; clone size: NA; V gene: TRBV5-1; CDR3 protein: CASRAIGWSTDTQYF; CDR3 DNA: TGCGCCAGCAGGGCTATTGGCTGGAGCACAGATACGCAGTATTTT
D gene: NA; J gene: TRBJ1-5; clone size: NA; V gene: TRBV10-3; CDR3 protein: CAIGGGISNQPQHF; CDR3 DNA: TGTGCCATCGGGGGGGGGATAAGCAATCAGCCCCAGCATTTT
D gene: NA; J gene: TRBJ1-2; clone size: NA; V gene: TRBV11-2; CDR3 protein: CASSLRTPNYGYTF; CDR3 DNA: TGTGCCAGCAGCTTACGCACTCCTAACTATGGCTACACCTTC
D gene: NA; J gene: TRBJ1-2; clone size: NA; V gene: TRBV7-9; CDR3 protein: CASSNRDYGYTF; CDR3 DNA: TGTGCCAGCTCCAACAGGGACTATGGCTACACCTTC
D gene: NA; J gene: TRBJ2-4; clone size: NA; V gene: TRBV27; CDR3 protein: CASSFRGRENIQYF; CDR3 DNA: TGTGCCAGCAGTTTCCGGGGGCGAGAAAACATTCAGTACTTC
D gene: NA; J gene: TRBJ2-2; clone size: NA; V gene: TRBV11-3; CDR3 protein: CASSSGLVTGELFF; CDR3 DNA: TGTGCCAGCAGCTCGGGACTTGTCACCGGGGAGCTGTTTTTT
D gene: NA; J gene: TRBJ1-1; clone size: NA; V gene: TRBV2; CDR3 protein: CASSAIQTMNTEAFF; CDR3 DNA: TGTGCCAGCAGCGCCATACAGACCATGAACACTGAAGCTTTCTTT
D gene: TRBD2; J gene: TRBJ2-1; clone size: NA; V gene: TRBV3-1; CDR3 protein: CASNLGGEAYNEQFF; CDR3 DNA: TGTGCCAGCAACCTCGGGGGGGAGGCCTACAATGAGCAGTTCTTC
D gene: NA; J gene: TRBJ1-1; clone size: NA; V gene: TRBV2; CDR3 protein: CASSGDTNTEAFF; CDR3 DNA: TGTGCCAGCAGTGGGGACACGAACACTGAAGCTTTCTTT